The 22 T cell receptor beta chains listed next were all sequenced from one sample in a study of shared clonotypes between healthy human individuals. Some clones are missing from TCRdb's copy, which holds only in-frame ones; the method was immunoSEQ multiplex PCR. The sample gives millions of clones, 85% to 95% of which show up once; 0.13% is in the top ten. The sequencing input was naive CD4+ T cells sorted from blood. Subset described: CD45RA+ positively selected. The source is a young man in good health.

This clone came up once. The chain recombines TRBV7-8 with TRBJ1-6; TRBD1 aligns across 9 bases. V lost 6 bases and J lost 0; bases outside the gene matches: 3. The CDR3 length is 16 residues. The germline CDR1 and CDR2 sequences are SGHVS and FQNEAQ. The CDR3: CASRGTGYSYNSPLHF. The CDR3 DNA follows: TGTGCCAGCAGGGGGACAGGGTACTCCTATAATTCACCCCTCCACTTT.

The chain couples TRBV6-5 to TRBJ1-2; D might be TRBD1 (6 bases). The V gene's germline CDR1 is MNHEY and CDR2 SVGAGI. V was clipped by 0 bases and J by 4 bases, with 15 bases between them. The CDR3 is 16 amino acids. The chain's CDR3 is CASSYSFRGDPYGYTF. The CDR3 region has the DNA TGTGCCAGCAGTTACTCGTTTAGGGGGGATCCCTATGGCTACACCTTC.

The V and J genes are TRBV30 and TRBJ2-2, with 8 nucleotides matching TRBD2. The trim removed 2 bases at V and 0 bases at J, leaving 23 bases unmatched. Germline V gives CDR1 GTSNPN, CDR2 SVGIG (reference sequence). The CDR3 sequence is 22 residues long. CDR3 region: CAWSTGRLGRVGLGSNTGELFF. The CDR3, as DNA: TGTGCCTGGAGTACCGGCCGCCTCGGGAGGGTTGGTCTAGGATCGAACACCGGGGAGCTGTTTTTT.

Remarks on this clone: The same CDR3 can be traced to other DNA sequences in this sample. This chain uses TRBV15 with TRBJ2-5; 8 bases agree with TRBD2. The ends lost 3 bases at V and 5 bases at J; junction bases unmatched: 2. Per germline, CDR1 LNHNV and CDR2 YYDKDF (reference sequence). The CDR3 has 13 residues. The CDR3 reads CATSRGLEETQYF. DNA for the CDR3: TGTGCCACCAGCAGGGGACTAGAGGAGACCCAGTACTTC. Full variable domain (outside the CDR3, taken from reference TRBV15 and TRBJ2-5): DAMVIQNPRYQVTQFGKPVTLSCSQTLNHNVMYWYQQKSSQAPKLLFHYYDKDFNNEADTPDNFQSRRPNTSFCFLDIRSPGLGDTAMYLCATSRGLEETQYFGPGTRLLVL.

This clone has a handful of counts. V usage is TRBV6-1 and J usage is TRBJ1-6, with 9 nucleotides matching TRBD1. The J segment lost 5 bases and the V segment lost 4 bases, leaving 3 bases of the junction unmatched. Germline loops: CDR1 MNHNS, CDR2 SASEGT. CDR3 length: 15 amino acids. This chain's CDR3 is CASSARTGDNSPLHF. In DNA, the CDR3 is TGTGCCAGCAGTGCCCGGACAGGGGATAATTCACCCCTCCACTTT.

V usage is TRBV7-9 and J usage is TRBJ1-2; 7 bases agree with TRBD1. The CDR3 is 13 residues long. Germline lookup yields CDR1 SEHNR and CDR2 FQNEAQ (reference sequence). V lost 5 bases to trimming and J lost 8 bases; unmatched junction nucleotides: 8. CDR3 residues: CASSIRQGGGYTF. CDR3 sequence (DNA): TGTGCCAGCAGCATCCGACAGGGAGGGGGCTACACCTTC.

V and J are TRBV5-4 and TRBJ2-7, with unresolved D. This CDR3 is built from 15 residues. The V and J ends lost 0 bases and 2 bases respectively, with 12 bases between them. Germline-derived CDR1 and CDR2 are SGHNT and YYREEE (reference sequence). The CDR3 here is CASSLEGGSPYEQYF. CDR3 coding DNA: TGTGCCAGCAGCTTGGAGGGTGGATCTCCCTACGAGCAGTACTTC.

V is TRBV19 and J is TRBJ2-7; D may correspond to TRBD1 or TRBD2 (5 bases each). With 3 bases removed from V and 4 bases from J, the gap between germline ends came to 16 bases. Germline lookup yields CDR1 LNHDA and CDR2 SQIVND (reference sequence). This CDR3 spans 15 amino acids. The CDR3 DNA sequence: TGTGCCAGTAGTATCACTGGTGGGGACGGATACGAGCAGTACTTC. This translates into CASSITGGDGYEQYF.

This clone came up once. The chain links TRBV6-5 to TRBJ1-1, with D uncertain. CDR1 is MNHEY, CDR2 SVGAGI, per germline. The ends were cut back, 6 bases at V and 6 bases at J, with 20 bases in the middle. This CDR3 contains 15 residues. As DNA, the CDR3 is TGTGCCAGCAGAAAACCCGGATGGGGAGGACCTGAAGCTTTCTTT. This gives the protein CASRKPGWGGPEAFF.

This chain uses TRBV4-1 with TRBJ2-3; D tentatively fits TRBD1 or TRBD2 (5 bases each). The CDR3 contains 14 residues. The germline V and J ends were trimmed by 5 bases and 7 bases, with 16 bases remaining between them. The germline V gene encodes CDR1 MGHRA and CDR2 YSYEKL. The CDR3 loop reads CASSSGTLANTQYF. In DNA form, the CDR3 reads TGCGCCAGCAGCTCCGGGACGCTCGCAAATACGCAGTATTTT.

The chain uses TRBV2 and TRBJ2-2; 10 bases line up with TRBD2. The CDR3 length is 19 residues. J gave up 5 bases and V 5 bases, and 17 bases lay outside the gene matches. Germline V lookup: CDR1 SNHLY, CDR2 FYNNEI. CDR3 loop: CASSQSQARTSGFTGELFF. CDR3 DNA sequence: TGTGCCAGCAGTCAATCACAAGCCCGGACTAGCGGATTTACCGGGGAGCTGTTTTTT.

This chain links TRBV7-2 with TRBJ2-3; the match to TRBD1 covers 10 bases. V was pared by 2 bases and J by 5 bases, with 4 bases of the junction left unmatched. Germline CDR1 is SGHTA and CDR2 is FQGNSA. The CDR3 is 15 amino acids. CDR3 residues: CASSLRTGGKDTQYF. The DNA of the CDR3 is TGTGCCAGCAGCTTAAGGACAGGGGGGAAAGATACGCAGTATTTT.

V is TRBV7-2 and J is TRBJ2-3; D not resolved. The V gene's germline CDR1 is SGHTA and CDR2 FQGNSA. The V and J ends lost 1 base and 7 bases respectively, with 9 bases between them. There are 13 residues in the CDR3. CDR3 coding DNA: TGTGCCAGCAGCTTAGGAAGCACCAATACGCAGTATTTT. It is translated as CASSLGSTNTQYF.

The chain joins TRBV28 to TRBJ2-4; possibly TRBD1 or TRBD2 for D (5 bases each). Germline V CDR1 and CDR2: MDHEN, SYDVKM. Trimming cost V 5 bases and J 5 bases, with 16 bases left between them. The CDR3 runs to 15 residues. The CDR3 protein is CASSQRGAPQNIQYF. The CDR3 nucleotides are TGTGCCAGCAGTCAGAGAGGGGCTCCACAAAACATTCAGTACTTC. The full variable domain, rest sourced from reference TRBV28 and TRBJ2-4, is DVKVTQSSRYLVKRTGEKVFLECVQDMDHENMFWYRQDPGLGLRLIYFSYDVKMKEKGDIPEGYSVSREKKERFSLILESASTNQTSMYLCASSQRGAPQNIQYFGAGTRLSVL.

This clone showed up just once. V is TRBV7-9 and J is TRBJ1-1; a weak D match, TRBD1 (5 bases). Germline V gene sequence: CDR1 SEHNR, CDR2 FQNEAQ (reference sequence). The CDR3 is made up of 14 amino acids. Trimming took off 5 bases at V and 4 bases at J, with 14 bases between the two ends. CDR3 nucleotide sequence: TGTGCCAGCAGCCCGGGGGGGAAAGGCACTGAAGCTTTCTTT. Protein: CASSPGGKGTEAFF.

The chain carries TRBV4-3 and TRBJ2-2; tentatively, D is TRBD1 (5 bases). V gave up 6 bases and J gave up 3 bases, with 14 bases separating them. This CDR3 contains 15 residues. Germline CDR1 reads LGHNA; CDR2 reads YSLEER. The CDR3 region is CASSLQVLDTGELFF. In DNA, the CDR3 is TGCGCCAGCAGTCTACAGGTTTTGGACACCGGGGAGCTGTTTTTT.

CDR3 DNA sequence: TGTGCCAGCAGCTTAAAGTCCAGGGAAGCTTTCTTT. It specifies CASSLKSREAFF. The V call is TRBV7-2, the J call TRBJ1-1; D is ambiguous. V shed 2 bases and J shed 8 bases, with 9 bases lying between them. Germline V gene sequence: CDR1 SGHTA, CDR2 FQGNSA. The CDR3 has 12 residues.

This clone was seen a single time. This may come from a read error, since a much larger clone is one base off. The J gene is TRBJ1-4, the V gene TRBV4-3; D is uncertain. The CDR3 runs 15 residues. Germline CDR1 is LGHNA and CDR2 is YSLEER. Trimming cost V 4 bases and J 5 bases, with 14 bases left between them. The CDR3 DNA reads TGCGCCAGCAGCCGAGATTACCGTAGAAATGAAAAACTGTTTTTT. Protein: CASSRDYRRNEKLFF.

The chain couples TRBV30 to TRBJ2-4; TRBD1 aligns across 10 bases. With V trimmed by 1 base and J by 4 bases, 1 base remained unmatched. Germline V gives CDR1 GTSNPN, CDR2 SVGIG (reference sequence). The CDR3 is 14 amino acids. The CDR3 nucleotides are TGTGCCTGGAGTGAGGGACAGGGGAAAAACATTCAGTACTTC. It codes for CAWSEGQGKNIQYF.

This chain links TRBV6-5 with TRBJ2-1; possibly TRBD2 for D (6 bases). V dropped 6 bases and J dropped 2 bases, with 14 bases sitting between them. Germline lookup yields CDR1 MNHEY and CDR2 SVGAGI. This CDR3 comprises 15 residues. This chain's CDR3 is CASSLGGWTYNEQFF. As DNA, the CDR3 is TGTGCCAGCAGCCTCGGGGGTTGGACCTACAATGAGCAGTTCTTC.

The chain is built from TRBV6-1 and TRBJ1-1, with a weak D call TRBD1 (5 bases). CDR1 and CDR2 (germline): MNHNS, SASEGT. The V end was cut by 5 bases, the J end by 0 bases, with 13 bases between. The CDR3 contains 15 residues. The CDR3 DNA reads TGTGCCAGCAGTTTTATTGACAGAATGAACACTGAAGCTTTCTTT. Its translation is CASSFIDRMNTEAFF.

This rearrangement joins TRBV6-5 to TRBJ1-6; tentatively, D is TRBD1 (5 bases). The CDR3 is 16 residues long. V was clipped by 0 bases and J by 9 bases, with 15 bases between them. Germline-derived CDR1 and CDR2 are MNHEY and SVGAGI. Written as DNA, the CDR3 is TGTGCCAGCAGTTACTCTAAGGGGAGTTGGGGTTCACCCCTCCACTTT. Translation: CASSYSKGSWGSPLHF.